The rows below give T cell receptor beta chains drawn from one sample of a study of response to subunit inactivated influenza vaccine. TCRdb recomputed calls from the RT-PCR reads with MiXCR, one row per CDR3 protein. The data contain about 800,000 distinct CDR3 sequences, about 20% of them singletons. Sample: PBMCs from blood, taken roughly 5 days after vaccination. These receptors were collected from a man in his forties or fifties who received an inactivated influenza vaccine. Each CDR3 is given with its conserved first and last residue. The order of the fields is V gene, CDR3 protein.

TRBV20-1 | CSARDPKGDLIPQHF
TRBV4-1 | CASSQDGLDNEQFF
TRBV5-1 | CASSFNHPSPDTQYF
TRBV20-1 | CSARGQGYYGYTF
TRBV3-1 | CASSQVQYNTEAFF
TRBV20-1 | CSASKVRGDEQFF
TRBV20-1 | CSAHSGTAVSPLHF
TRBV20-1 | CSAFWTSGGPEGVAQYF
TRBV29-1 | CSVNTGGETQYF
TRBV4-1 | CASSQGEDTQYF
TRBV7-9 | CASSTGTGEQYF
TRBV6-1 | CASSVRGGKGGPYNEQFF
TRBV12-3/TRBV12-4 | CASKQTSGTVGEQYF
TRBV20-1 | CSARAPPIELSTF
TRBV20-1 | CSALRNSGIYNEQFF
TRBV4-2 | CASSGEGGQGGYTF
TRBV5-1 | CASSPTGQGKDTGELFF
TRBV4-1 | CASSQPNRGRDYGYTF
TRBV29-1 | CSVLDRTANYGYTF
TRBV6-5 | CASSGSVGEQFF
TRBV4-3 | CASSQDRQARPNGYTF
TRBV20-1 | CSAPRLAGGADTQYF
TRBV7-9 | CASSLAVAGGHNYGYTF
TRBV20-1 | CSAPAPGETQYF
TRBV3-1 | CASSQSDAGGWGEQFF
TRBV20-1 | CSARDLSGLETQYF
TRBV6-2/TRBV6-3 | CASRYTMGTEAFF
TRBV24-1 | CATSESAGREQFF
TRBV12-3/TRBV12-4 | CASSGAGAGAYNEQFF
TRBV20-1 | CSAVGAADYNSPLHF
TRBV10-3 | CAISERGTGGRETQYF
TRBV6-2/TRBV6-3 | CASSYELSSYNEQFF
TRBV7-2 | CASSEGLAGTTDTQYF
TRBV12-3/TRBV12-4 | CASRPSGGTDTQYF
TRBV11-2 | CASSLDVPPSNEQFF
TRBV28 | CAITGTTQETQYF